This T cell receptor (beta chain) originates from a study of T-cell memory formation after mild COVID-19. Study results and limitations: Contracting clones localized mainly to CM and EM when CD4+ and mainly to EMRA when CD8+. Day 15 to 85 contractors were CD4/CD8 balanced; later expanders leaned CD4+. Some clones that responded turned up in pre-infection memory, which suggests that cross-reactive memory joined in.

As concerns this clonotype: Its antigen is not identified.

Libraries for TCRalpha and TCRbeta carried sample barcodes and unique molecular identifiers via 5'RACE. TCRdb recomputed calls from the 5' RACE reads with MiXCR, one row per CDR3 protein. Of hundreds of thousands of distinct CDR3 sequences detected, 28% appear once; the ten largest clones hold roughly 13%. Germline-derived CDR1 and CDR2 are SGHRS and YFSETQ. The J segment lost 0 bases and the V segment lost 7 bases, leaving 10 bases of the junction unmatched. CDR3 size: 17 residues. The specimen was PBMCs or a T cell subset sorted from them (not recorded which). The TCR originated in an adult woman who had mild COVID-19 (a few samples of this study predate the infection). Cell type and time point are not known. This chain connects TRBV5-1 to TRBJ2-6, with 7 positions matching TRBD2. CDR3 nucleotides: TGCGCCAGCCGACCAGTAACTAGCGCCTCTGGGGCCAACGTCCTGACTTTC. Translating gives CASRPVTSASGANVLTF. The variable domain in full, with the rest retrieved from reference TRBV5-1 and TRBJ2-6, is KAGVTQTPRYLIKTRGQQVTLSCSPISGHRSVSWYQQTPGQGLQFLFEYFSETQRNKGNFPGRFSGRQFSNSRSEMNVSTLELGDSALYLCASRPVTSASGANVLTFGAGSRLTVL.